Following are 2 T cell receptor beta chains from one sample sequenced in a study of blood T cell repertoires in COVID-19. Here immunoSEQ multiplex PCR was the method, and the copy in TCRdb shows in-frame clones only, minus some. The profile shows about 89,000 clones, 75% to 90% of them singletons. The sequenced sample was peripheral blood. These receptors originate from a woman of 80 years or more with acute or convalescent COVID-19.

The J gene is TRBJ2-3, the V gene TRBV20-1, with 9 positions matching TRBD2. The CDR3 totals 15 residues. The V and J ends lost 3 bases and 5 bases, in that order; junction bases with no gene match: 9. Germline V lookup: CDR1 DFQATT, CDR2 SNEGSKA (reference sequence). The CDR3 here is CSASRSSGTKDTQYF. The CDR3 DNA follows: TGCAGTGCTAGTCGTTCTAGCGGGACGAAAGATACGCAGTATTTT.

This chain connects TRBV5-1 to TRBJ1-1, with a possible D match to TRBD1 (6 bases). Germline V CDR1 and CDR2: SGHRS, YFSETQ. V was pared by 3 bases and J by 3 bases, with 12 bases between. CDR3 length equals 14 residues. The CDR3 nucleotides read TGCGCCAGCAGCTCCTCAGGGGTTTACACTGAAGCTTTCTTT. Its translation is CASSSSGVYTEAFF.